The entry that follows covers one T cell receptor (beta chain) sequence. Assay: immunoSEQ multiplex PCR; the TCRdb copy retains only in-frame clones and omits some. The repertoire holds 70,000 to 80,000 clones, just under 85% seen once, with about 6.7% in the top ten. V shed 3 bases and J 2 bases; nucleotides not matched to a gene: 4. The germline gives CDR1 SGHTS, CDR2 YDEGEE. There are 14 residues in the CDR3. Time point: pretreatment peripheral blood. Locally advanced or metastatic urothelial carcinoma was present in patients. The data were obtained in a study of PD-L1 blockade in urothelial cancer. Background on the study: The analyses of blood took place 3 weeks (second dose) and 6 weeks after treatment start.

The sequencing used PBMCs, collected around atezolizumab (anti-PD-L1) treatment. The receptor was derived from a man aged 40-55 years with urothelial cancer. This chain joins TRBV5-8 and TRBJ1-1, with TRBD1 identical over 7 bases. The CDR3 protein is CASSWDSLNTEAFF. The CDR3 nucleotides are TGTGCCAGCAGCTGGGACAGCCTTAACACTGAAGCTTTCTTT.